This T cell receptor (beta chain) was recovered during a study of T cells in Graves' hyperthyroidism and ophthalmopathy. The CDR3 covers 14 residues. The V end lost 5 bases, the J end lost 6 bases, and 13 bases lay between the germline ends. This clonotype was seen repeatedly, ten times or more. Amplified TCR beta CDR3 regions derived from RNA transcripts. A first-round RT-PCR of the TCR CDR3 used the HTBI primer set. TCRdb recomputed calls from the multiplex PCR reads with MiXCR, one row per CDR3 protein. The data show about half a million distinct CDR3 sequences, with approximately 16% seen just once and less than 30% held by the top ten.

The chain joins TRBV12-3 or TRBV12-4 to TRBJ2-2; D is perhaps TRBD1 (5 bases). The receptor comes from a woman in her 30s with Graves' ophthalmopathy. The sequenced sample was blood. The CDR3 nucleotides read TGTGCCAGCAGTACAGGCCATTCGGCCGGGGAGCTGTTTTTT. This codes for CASSTGHSAGELFF.